This is a list of T cell receptor beta chains from one sample in a study of CD8 T cells in ankylosing spondylitis. From the 5' RACE reads, TCRdb called clonotypes with MiXCR, one entry per CDR3 protein. Of around 150,000 distinct CDR3 sequences in the sample, under 45% were seen once. Sequenced input: synovial fluid, either unsorted or a sorted T cell fraction (not recorded which). These receptors were taken from a male donor with ankylosing spondylitis. Each CDR3 is given with its conserved first and last residue. Each record gives: D gene, clone size, J gene, V gene, CDR3 DNA, CDR3 protein. A D gene is named only where the DNA matches it firmly. Clone sizes are given selectively: once, few, many, or a class where the clone is expanded.

TRBD2	once	TRBJ2-1	TRBV12-3/TRBV12-4	TGTGCCAGCTGTTTCTTGGACGAGCGGGGGGATAATGAGCAGTTCTTC	CASCFLDERGDNEQFF
NA	NA	TRBJ2-2	TRBV10-3	TGTGCCATCAGTGAACTAGCCACCGGGGAGCTGTTTTTT	CAISELATGELFF
TRBD2	NA	TRBJ2-3	TRBV4-2	TGTGCCAGCAGCCAAGATCGGCTAGCGGGGCACACAGATACGCAGTATTTT	CASSQDRLAGHTDTQYF
NA	NA	TRBJ2-3	TRBV21-1	TGTGCCAGCAGCCGGGAATACGGGACTAAACGTGAGATGGGAGATACGCAGTATTTT	CASSREYGTKREMGDTQYF
NA	few	TRBJ2-3	TRBV9	TGTGCCAGCAGCGTAGGTTCAGATACGCAGTATTTT	CASSVGSDTQYF
NA	many	TRBJ2-1	TRBV28	TGTGCCAGCAGTTCCCCGAACTTCTACAATGAGCAGTTCTTC	CASSSPNFYNEQFF
NA	NA	TRBJ2-7	TRBV11-2	TGTGCCAGCAGCTTGCTCTTTACAGATTACGAGCAGTACTTC	CASSLLFTDYEQYF
TRBD2	many	TRBJ2-1	TRBV27	TGTGCCAGCATGGATCTAGCGGACCCGCGTGAGCAGTTCTTC	CASMDLADPREQFF
TRBD1	NA	TRBJ2-7	TRBV10-2	TGCGCCAGCCGGACAGGGTGGTCATACGAGCAGTACTTC	CASRTGWSYEQYF
NA	NA	TRBJ2-5	TRBV12-3/TRBV12-4	TGTGCCAGCAGTTTAAGACCACCCTTCTTGGGAGAGGAGACCCAGTACTTC	CASSLRPPFLGEETQYF
TRBD2	NA	TRBJ2-1	TRBV15	TGTGCCACCAGCAGACAACTAGCGGTGATCTACAATGAGCAGTTCTTC	CATSRQLAVIYNEQFF
TRBD1	NA	TRBJ1-6	TRBV6-5	TGTGCCAGCAGTTACGGGACAGTAAATAATTCACCCCTCCACTTT	CASSYGTVNNSPLHF
NA	NA	TRBJ1-1	TRBV13	TGTGCCAGCAGCTTTTTGGGCGGGACTGAAGCTTTCTTT	CASSFLGGTEAFF
TRBD2	few	TRBJ2-4	TRBV7-2	TGTGCCAGCAGCTTAGGACTAGCGGGAAGAAGGGACATTCAGTACTTC	CASSLGLAGRRDIQYF
NA	NA	TRBJ2-2	TRBV5-1	TGCGCCAGCAGCTCCTATCACCCGAACACCGGGGAGCTGTTTTTT	CASSSYHPNTGELFF
TRBD2	few	TRBJ2-2	TRBV6-2/TRBV6-3	TGTGCCAGCAGTGCGTTAAGGACTAGTGTTTCCGGGGAGCTGTTTTTT	CASSALRTSVSGELFF
NA	NA	TRBJ1-1	TRBV12-3/TRBV12-4	TGTGCCAGCAGTTTATGGTGGGAAGCTTTCTTT	CASSLWWEAFF
NA	NA	TRBJ2-7	TRBV7-8	TGTGCCAGCAGCCTAGAGGACGTTTCCTACGAGCAGTACTTC	CASSLEDVSYEQYF
NA	NA	TRBJ2-3	TRBV7-9	TGTGCCAGCAGCTCTACTTTTGATACGCAGTATTTT	CASSSTFDTQYF
NA	NA	TRBJ2-5	TRBV29-1	TGCAGCGTTTTAGTGTACGGAGCAAAAGAGGGCTGCCAAGAGACCCAGTACTTC	CSVLVYGAKEGCQETQYF
NA	few	TRBJ2-7	TRBV20-1	TGCAGTGCTAGAGAGGGGGCGGACCACGAGCAGTACTTC	CSAREGADHEQYF
NA	NA	TRBJ2-7	TRBV6-1	TGTGCCAGCAGTCAGGACAGAATGTCCTACGAGCAGTACTTC	CASSQDRMSYEQYF
NA	NA	TRBJ1-2	TRBV4-3	TGCGCCAGCAGCCAAGAGGAAGGGTGGAATGGCTACACCTTC	CASSQEEGWNGYTF
NA	NA	TRBJ2-1	TRBV28	TGTGCCAGCAGCTCAACACCATTCTCCTACAATGAGCAGTTCTTC	CASSSTPFSYNEQFF
NA	NA	TRBJ2-7	TRBV10-3	TGTGCCATCAGTGGGAGGATAGGGCCAACCGGGCCCTACGAGCAGTACTTC	CAISGRIGPTGPYEQYF
NA	NA	TRBJ2-1	TRBV11-2	TGTGCCAGCAGCTTAGTTCCCATTATAGAGCAGTTCTTC	CASSLVPIIEQFF
NA	NA	TRBJ2-7	TRBV18	TGTGCCAGCTCACCCGGGCAAGAATCCTACGAGCAGTACTTC	CASSPGQESYEQYF
NA	NA	TRBJ2-7	TRBV12-3/TRBV12-4	TGTGCCAGCAGTCCACAGAGGGTGGGCCACGAGCAGTACTTC	CASSPQRVGHEQYF
TRBD2	NA	TRBJ2-3	TRBV4-2	TGTGCCAGCAGCCACTGGGGGCCTAGCGGGGGTGGGACAGATACGCAGTATTTT	CASSHWGPSGGGTDTQYF
NA	few	TRBJ2-3	TRBV4-3	TGCGCCAGCAGCCAAGATATCCCAGGGACCAGCACAGATACGCAGTATTTT	CASSQDIPGTSTDTQYF
NA	NA	TRBJ1-2	TRBV20-1	TGCAGTGCTAGAGTAAACAGAGGCCTTAACTATGGCTACACCTTC	CSARVNRGLNYGYTF
TRBD2	many	TRBJ2-7	TRBV20-1	TGCAGTGCTAGAGATTTGGCGGGGGGCGAGGTCTACGAGCAGTACTTC	CSARDLAGGEVYEQYF
NA	NA	TRBJ1-5	TRBV10-3	TGTGCCATCAGAGGAGGGGTGGATCAGCCCCAGCATTTT	CAIRGGVDQPQHF
NA	NA	TRBJ2-3	TRBV6-4	TGTGCCAGCAGTGAACAGGGAGGCACAGATACGCAGTATTTT	CASSEQGGTDTQYF
NA	NA	TRBJ1-3	TRBV27	TGTGCCAGCAGTTCCGCCGGTTACCCTGGAAACACCATATATTTT	CASSSAGYPGNTIYF